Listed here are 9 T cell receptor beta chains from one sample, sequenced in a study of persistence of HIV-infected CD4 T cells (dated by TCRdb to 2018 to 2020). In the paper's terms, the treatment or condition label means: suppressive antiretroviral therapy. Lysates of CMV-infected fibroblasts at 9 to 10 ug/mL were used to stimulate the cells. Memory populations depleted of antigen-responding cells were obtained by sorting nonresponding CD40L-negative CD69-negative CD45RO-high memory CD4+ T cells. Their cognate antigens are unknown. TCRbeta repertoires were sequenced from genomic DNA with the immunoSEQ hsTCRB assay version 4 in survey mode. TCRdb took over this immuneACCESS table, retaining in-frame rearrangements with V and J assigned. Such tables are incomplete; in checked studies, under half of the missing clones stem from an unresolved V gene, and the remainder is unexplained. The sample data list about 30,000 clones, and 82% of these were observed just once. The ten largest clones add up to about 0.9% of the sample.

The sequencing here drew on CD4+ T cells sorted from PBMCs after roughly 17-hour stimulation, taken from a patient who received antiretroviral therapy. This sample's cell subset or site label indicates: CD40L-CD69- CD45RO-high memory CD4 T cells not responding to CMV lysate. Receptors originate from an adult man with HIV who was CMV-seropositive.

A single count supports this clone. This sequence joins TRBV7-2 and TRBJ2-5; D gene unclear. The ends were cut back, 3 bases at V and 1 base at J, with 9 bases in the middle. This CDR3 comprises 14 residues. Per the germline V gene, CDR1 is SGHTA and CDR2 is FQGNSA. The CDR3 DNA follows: TGTGCCAGCAGCTTCTACCCCCTCCAAGAGACCCAGTACTTC. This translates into CASSFYPLQETQYF.

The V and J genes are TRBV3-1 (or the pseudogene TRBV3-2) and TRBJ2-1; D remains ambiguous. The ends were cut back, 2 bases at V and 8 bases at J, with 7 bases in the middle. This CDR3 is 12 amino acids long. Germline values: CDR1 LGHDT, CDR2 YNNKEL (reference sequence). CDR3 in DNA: TGTGCCAGCAGCCAAAGCCGGGATGAGCAGTTCTTC. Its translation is CASSQSRDEQFF.

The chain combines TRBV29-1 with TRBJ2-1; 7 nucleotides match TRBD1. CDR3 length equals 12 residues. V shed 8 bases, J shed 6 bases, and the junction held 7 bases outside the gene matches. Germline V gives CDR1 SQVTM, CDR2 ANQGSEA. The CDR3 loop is CSSRTGRNEQFF. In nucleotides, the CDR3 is TGCAGCTCCCGGACAGGACGCAATGAGCAGTTCTTC.

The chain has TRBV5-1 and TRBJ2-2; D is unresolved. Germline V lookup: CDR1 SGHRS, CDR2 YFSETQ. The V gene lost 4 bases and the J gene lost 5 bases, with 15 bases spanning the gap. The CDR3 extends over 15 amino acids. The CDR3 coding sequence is TGCGCCAGCAGCCCGCTGCTGGGCAGAACCGGGGAGCTGTTTTTT. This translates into CASSPLLGRTGELFF.

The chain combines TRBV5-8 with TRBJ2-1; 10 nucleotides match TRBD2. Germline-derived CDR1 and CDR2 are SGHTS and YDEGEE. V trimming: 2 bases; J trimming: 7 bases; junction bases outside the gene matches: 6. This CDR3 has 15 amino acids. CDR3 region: CASSFDQAGGNEQFF. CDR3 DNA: TGTGCCAGCAGCTTTGATCAAGCGGGGGGGAATGAGCAGTTCTTC. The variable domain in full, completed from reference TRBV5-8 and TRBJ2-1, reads EAGVTQSPTHLIKTRGQQATLRCSPISGHTSVYWYQQALGLGLQFLLWYDEGEERNRGNFPPRFSGRQFPNYSSELNVNALELEDSALYLCASSFDQAGGNEQFFGPGTRLTVL.

The CDR3 DNA is TGTGCCAGCAGTTTAAGCCCGGGGCCTTACACAGATACGCAGTATTTT. Translation gives CASSLSPGPYTDTQYF. The gene calls are TRBV27 and TRBJ2-3; D possibly matches TRBD1 or TRBD2 (5 bases each). Germline loops: CDR1 MNHEY, CDR2 SMNVEV (reference sequence). With 2 bases removed from V and 2 bases from J, the gap between germline ends came to 14 bases. The CDR3 loop spans 16 amino acids.

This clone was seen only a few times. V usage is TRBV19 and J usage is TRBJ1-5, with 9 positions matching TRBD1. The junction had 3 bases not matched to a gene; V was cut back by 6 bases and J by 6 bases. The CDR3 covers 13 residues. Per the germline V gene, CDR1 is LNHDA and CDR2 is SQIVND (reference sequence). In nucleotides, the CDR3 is TGTGCCAGTAGGGGGACAGGGTCTCAGCCCCAGCATTTT. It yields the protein CASRGTGSQPQHF.

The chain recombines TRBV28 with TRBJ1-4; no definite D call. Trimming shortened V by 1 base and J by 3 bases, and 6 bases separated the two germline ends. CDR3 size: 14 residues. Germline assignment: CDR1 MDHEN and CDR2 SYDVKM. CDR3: CASSLYGPNEKLFF. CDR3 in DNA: TGTGCCAGCAGTTTATACGGGCCTAATGAAAAACTGTTTTTT.

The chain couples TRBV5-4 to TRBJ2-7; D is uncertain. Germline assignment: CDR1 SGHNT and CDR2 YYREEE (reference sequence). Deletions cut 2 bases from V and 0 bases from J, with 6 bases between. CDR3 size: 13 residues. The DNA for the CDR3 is TGTGCCAGCAGCTTCGACCGCTCCTACGAGCAGTACTTC. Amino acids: CASSFDRSYEQYF.